The 27 T cell receptor beta chains in this list originate from one sample, sequenced in a study of long-term antiretroviral therapy in people with HIV. Researchers ran immunoSEQ v3.0 at survey level. Measured with immunoSEQ multiplex PCR; TCRdb has only the in-frame clones, and not every one. The table includes about 50,000 clones, roughly 80% detected once. Sequences were derived from unsorted PBMCs, sampled 0.8 years after starting antiretroviral therapy. These receptors all stem from a woman aged 18-29 years with HIV.

The chain links TRBV18 to TRBJ1-2; tentative D call: TRBD1 (6 bases). The CDR3 has 15 residues. V shed 6 bases and J shed 4 bases, with 18 bases lying between them. Germline V gene data show CDR1 as KGHSH and CDR2 as LQKENI. CDR3 in amino acids: CASSLQARGSYGYTF. CDR3 nucleotide sequence: TGTGCCAGCTCTCTTCAGGCCAGGGGTAGCTATGGCTACACCTTC.

The chain combines TRBV6-5 with TRBJ2-5; 7 bases are a match to TRBD2. CDR1 is MNHEY, CDR2 SVGAGI, per germline. CDR3 length equals 14 residues. Losses at the gene ends were 6 bases for V and 2 bases for J; bases not matched to a gene: 6. DNA for the CDR3: TGTGCCAGCAGCGTGGGGCGGGGGCAAGAGACCCAGTACTTC. Its translation: CASSVGRGQETQYF.

V and J are TRBV7-2 and TRBJ2-7; D perhaps matches TRBD2 (5 bases). Trimming took 1 base from V and 0 from J, leaving 13 bases between them. Germline V gene sequence: CDR1 SGHTA, CDR2 FQGNSA. CDR3 length equals 16 residues. For the CDR3, the DNA is TGTGCCAGCAGCTTAGGAGCGGCGACGGACTCCTACGAGCAGTACTTC. Translated, it gives CASSLGAATDSYEQYF.

This chain joins TRBV19 and TRBJ2-7, with 7 positions matching TRBD1. V lost 7 bases to trimming and J lost 0 bases; unmatched junction nucleotides: 9. Per germline, CDR1 LNHDA and CDR2 SQIVND (reference sequence). The CDR3 is made up of 15 amino acids. The CDR3 sequence is CASNSWDSPSYEQYF. Here the CDR3 DNA reads TGTGCCAGTAATTCCTGGGACAGTCCCTCCTACGAGCAGTACTTC. Looking up the rest from reference TRBV19 and TRBJ2-7 gives the full variable domain: DGGITQSPKYLFRKEGQNVTLSCEQNLNHDAMYWYRQDPGQGLRLIYYSQIVNDFQKGDIAEGYSVSREKKESFPLTVTSAQKNPTAFYLCASNSWDSPSYEQYFGPGTRLTVT.

The chain employs TRBV18 and TRBJ2-7, with D possibly matching TRBD2 (6 bases). In germline, CDR1 is KGHSH, CDR2 LQKENI. The length of the CDR3 is 18 residues. Trimming took 1 base from V and 5 from J, leaving 24 bases between them. The CDR3 DNA reads as TGTGCCAGCTCACCACTTTTTAGGCGGGACCTAATGGAGGACGAGCAGTACTTC. It translates to CASSPLFRRDLMEDEQYF. Using reference TRBV18 and TRBJ2-7 for the parts outside the CDR3, the full variable domain is NAGVMQNPRHLVRRRGQEARLRCSPMKGHSHVYWYRQLPEEGLKFMVYLQKENIIDESGMPKERFSAEFPKEGPSILRIQQVVRGDSAAYFCASSPLFRRDLMEDEQYFGPGTRLTVT.

The chain recombines TRBV5-6 with TRBJ1-1; D call uncertain. V was trimmed by 4 bases and J by 0 bases, leaving 16 bases between them. There are 16 residues in the CDR3. The germline V gene encodes CDR1 SGHDT and CDR2 YYEEEE. The CDR3 protein is CASSIRARYMNTEAFF. The CDR3 DNA follows: TGTGCCAGCAGCATCCGAGCAAGGTATATGAACACTGAAGCTTTCTTT.

The chain recombines TRBV9 with TRBJ1-5; 10 nucleotides match TRBD1. CDR1 and CDR2 (germline): SGDLS, YYNGEE. This CDR3 comprises 16 residues. With V trimmed by 4 bases and J by 4 bases, 8 bases remained unmatched. The CDR3 reads CASSPGTGAGNQPQHF. In nucleotides, the CDR3 is TGTGCCAGCAGCCCTGGGACAGGGGCAGGAAATCAGCCCCAGCATTTT.

The rearrangement uses TRBV5-1 and TRBJ2-3, with TRBD2 identical over 8 bases. V lost 0 bases and J lost 0; bases outside the gene matches: 9. CDR1 and CDR2 (germline): SGHRS, YFSETQ. The CDR3 is made up of 18 amino acids. The CDR3: CASSLVSVTSDSTDTQYF. The CDR3 coding sequence is TGCGCCAGCAGCTTGGTATCGGTGACTAGCGATAGCACAGATACGCAGTATTTT.

This clone appeared a single time. The chain links TRBV19 to TRBJ1-5; TRBD1 is a possible D gene (6 bases). The germline V and J ends were trimmed by 0 bases and 0 bases, with 12 bases remaining between them. The germline V gene has CDR1 LNHDA and CDR2 SQIVND (reference sequence). This CDR3 region has 17 residues. Here the CDR3 reads CASSIEADRYSNQPQHF. The CDR3 coding sequence is TGTGCCAGTAGTATAGAGGCCGACAGGTATAGCAATCAGCCCCAGCATTTT.

The genes are TRBV2 and TRBJ2-7; 8 bases agree with TRBD1. The CDR3 is 14 amino acids. V lost 3 bases to trimming and J lost 5 bases; unmatched junction nucleotides: 6. Looked up from germline, CDR1 is SNHLY and CDR2 is FYNNEI. The DNA for the CDR3 is TGTGCCAGCAGTGATGACAGGGGCAAAAACGAGCAGTACTTC. This gives the protein CASSDDRGKNEQYF. Based on the CDR3 plus reference TRBV2 and TRBJ2-7, the full variable domain is EPEVTQTPSHQVTQMGQEVILRCVPISNHLYFYWYRQILGQKVEFLVSFYNNEISEKSEIFDDQFSVERPDGSNFTLKIRSTKLEDSAMYFCASSDDRGKNEQYFGPGTRLTVT.

The chain uses TRBV5-1 and TRBJ1-6; 8 bases map to TRBD1. CDR3 length: 15 residues. Trimming took 0 bases from V and 7 from J; bases not matched to a gene: 3. From germline, CDR1 is SGHRS and CDR2 YFSETQ. CDR3 residues: CASSLEQGDNSPLHF. CDR3 in DNA: TGCGCCAGCAGCTTGGAACAGGGGGACAATTCACCCCTCCACTTT.

V and J are TRBV5-1 and TRBJ2-1; 13 bases align to TRBD2. J was trimmed by 7 bases and V by 3 bases; bases with no gene match: 4. Germline CDR1 is SGHRS and CDR2 is YFSETQ. The CDR3 consists of 15 residues. The CDR3 spells CASSSGLAGENEQFF. The CDR3 DNA reads as TGCGCCAGCAGCTCAGGACTAGCGGGAGAAAATGAGCAGTTCTTC.

V gene TRBV6-5 combines with J gene TRBJ1-1; D gene unclear. CDR1 and CDR2 (germline): MNHEY, SVGAGI. This CDR3 contains 15 residues. V lost 0 bases and J 1 base, leaving 9 bases between the germline ends. The CDR3 region has the DNA TGTGCCAGCAGTTACTCGGCGGGGAAGAACACTGAAGCTTTCTTT. This translates into CASSYSAGKNTEAFF.

The chain recombines TRBV7-2 with TRBJ2-1; the match to TRBD2 covers 10 bases. CDR3 length equals 17 residues. J lost 4 bases, V lost 4 bases, and 10 bases had no gene match. The germline CDR1 and CDR2 sequences are SGHTA and FQGNSA. Here the CDR3 reads CASSSLKREGLYNEQFF. The CDR3, as DNA: TGTGCCAGCAGCTCTTTAAAGCGGGAGGGCCTTTACAATGAGCAGTTCTTC.

The chain is built from TRBV28 and TRBJ2-5; D gene uncertain. Germline V gives CDR1 MDHEN, CDR2 SYDVKM. This CDR3 has 16 residues. Trimming took 5 bases from V and 5 from J, leaving 21 bases between them. CDR3 nucleotide sequence: TGTGCCAGCAGTCCCGATACCCCGGGCCGAAGCGAGACCCAGTACTTC. Encoded protein: CASSPDTPGRSETQYF.

V and J are TRBV19 and TRBJ2-3; D is ambiguous. Germline V gives CDR1 LNHDA, CDR2 SQIVND (reference sequence). V lost 3 bases and J lost 0, with 7 bases in between. The CDR3 is 14 residues long. CDR3 sequence reads: CASSIGVSTDTQYF. CDR3 coding DNA: TGTGCCAGTAGTATCGGCGTCAGCACAGATACGCAGTATTTT.

The chain is built from TRBV28 and TRBJ1-3, with no clear D. Germline-derived CDR1 and CDR2 are MDHEN and SYDVKM. The germline V and J ends were trimmed by 8 bases and 0 bases, with 11 bases remaining between them. The CDR3 contains 14 residues. CDR3 coding DNA: TGTGCCAGCTTCGAAGTAGGCTCTGGAAACACCATATATTTT. This sequence encodes CASFEVGSGNTIYF.

The V gene is TRBV5-1, the J gene TRBJ2-3; 10 bases map to TRBD1. The CDR3 runs 18 residues. J gave up 1 base and V 4 bases, and 12 bases lay outside the gene matches. The germline V gene encodes CDR1 SGHRS and CDR2 YFSETQ. CDR3 in DNA: TGCGCCAGCAGCCGGGCCGGGACAGGGGCAGATCGCACAGATACGCAGTATTTT. Translating gives CASSRAGTGADRTDTQYF.

The rearrangement joins TRBV6-5 to TRBJ2-5; 7 bases are a match to TRBD1. V shed 0 bases and J 5 bases; nucleotides not matched to a gene: 9. The length of the CDR3 is 16 residues. Germline V lookup: CDR1 MNHEY, CDR2 SVGAGI. The CDR3 region is CASSYSPAGGKETQYF. CDR3 DNA: TGTGCCAGCAGTTACTCGCCTGCAGGGGGAAAGGAGACCCAGTACTTC.

The chain uses TRBV28 and TRBJ2-1, with 9 bases lining up with TRBD2. In germline, CDR1 is MDHEN, CDR2 SYDVKM. The CDR3 extends over 16 amino acids. V was clipped by 6 bases and J by 7 bases; unmatched bases: 13. CDR3 in amino acids: CASSPRQEAGGNEQFF. The CDR3, as DNA: TGTGCCAGCAGCCCCAGGCAGGAGGCGGGGGGGAATGAGCAGTTCTTC.

The rearrangement links TRBV27 to TRBJ2-7, with 9 bases matching TRBD2. In germline, CDR1 is MNHEY, CDR2 SMNVEV (reference sequence). This CDR3 is built from 15 residues. The V segment lost 5 bases and the J segment 3 bases; nucleotides outside the gene matches: 8. This CDR3 is CASSAPRGGIYEQYF. For the CDR3, the DNA is TGTGCCAGCAGTGCACCGCGGGGGGGAATCTACGAGCAGTACTTC.

V gene TRBV7-3 combines with J gene TRBJ2-3; a possible D gene is TRBD1 (6 bases). The CDR3 is made up of 13 amino acids. Germline values: CDR1 SGHTA, CDR2 FQGTGA. Trimming cost V 6 bases and J 4 bases, with 11 bases left between them. The CDR3 spells CASRGGGADTQYF. CDR3 DNA: TGTGCCAGCAGAGGGGGTGGGGCAGATACGCAGTATTTT.

This chain links TRBV27 with TRBJ2-1; 13 bases fit TRBD2. From germline, CDR1 is MNHEY and CDR2 SMNVEV (reference sequence). This CDR3 is 16 amino acids long. Trimming removed 5 bases from V and 3 bases from J; junction bases left unmatched: 4. The CDR3 region has the DNA TGTGCCAGCAGTCGACTAGCGGGAGGTCTCTACAATGAGCAGTTCTTC. Its protein product is CASSRLAGGLYNEQFF.

The chain has TRBV10-1 and TRBJ1-1; 7 nucleotides match TRBD1. There are 15 residues in the CDR3. With V trimmed by 5 bases and J by 5 bases, 11 bases remained unmatched. The germline V gene has CDR1 WNHNN and CDR2 SYGVQD (reference sequence). CDR3 residues: CASSQPRQGGTEAFF. The CDR3 coding sequence is TGCGCCAGCAGTCAACCCAGACAGGGAGGAACTGAAGCTTTCTTT.

The V gene is TRBV27, the J gene TRBJ1-5, with unresolved D. This CDR3 has 12 residues. The germline V gene has CDR1 MNHEY and CDR2 SMNVEV (reference sequence). The ends were cut back, 3 bases at V and 3 bases at J, with 3 bases in the middle. The CDR3, as DNA: TGTGCCAGCAGTTTTGCCAATCAGCCCCAGCATTTT. This encodes CASSFANQPQHF.

The V call is TRBV5-4, the J call TRBJ2-1, with 9 bases identical to TRBD2. Losses at the gene ends were 0 bases for V and 4 bases for J; bases not matched to a gene: 5. This CDR3 has 16 amino acids. The germline V gene encodes CDR1 SGHNT and CDR2 YYREEE (reference sequence). The chain's CDR3 is CASSLVLAGAYNEQFF. Here the CDR3 DNA reads TGTGCCAGCAGCTTGGTACTAGCGGGCGCATACAATGAGCAGTTCTTC.

The chain is built from TRBV18 and TRBJ2-1, with a possible D match to TRBD1 (6 bases). This CDR3 contains 20 residues. From germline, CDR1 is KGHSH and CDR2 LQKENI. V gave up 3 bases and J gave up 6 bases, with 30 bases separating them. The CDR3 loop is CASSPLTGFASRAVINEQFF. CDR3 sequence (DNA): TGTGCCAGCTCACCCTTGACAGGTTTTGCGTCGCGGGCTGTCATCAATGAGCAGTTCTTC.